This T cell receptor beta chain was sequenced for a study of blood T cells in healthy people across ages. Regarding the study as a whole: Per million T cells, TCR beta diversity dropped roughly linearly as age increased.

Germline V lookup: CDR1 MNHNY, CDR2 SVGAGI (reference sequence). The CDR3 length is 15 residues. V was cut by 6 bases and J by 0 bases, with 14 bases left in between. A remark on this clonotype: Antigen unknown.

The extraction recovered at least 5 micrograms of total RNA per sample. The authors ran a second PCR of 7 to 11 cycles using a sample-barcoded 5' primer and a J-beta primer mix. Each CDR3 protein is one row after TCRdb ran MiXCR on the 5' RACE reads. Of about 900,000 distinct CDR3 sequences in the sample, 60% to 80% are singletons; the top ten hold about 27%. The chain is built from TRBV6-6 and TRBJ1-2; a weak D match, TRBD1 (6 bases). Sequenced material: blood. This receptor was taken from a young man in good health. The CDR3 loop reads CASRHDRNANYGYTF. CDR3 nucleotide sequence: TGTGCCAGCAGACACGACAGGAACGCTAACTATGGCTACACCTTC.